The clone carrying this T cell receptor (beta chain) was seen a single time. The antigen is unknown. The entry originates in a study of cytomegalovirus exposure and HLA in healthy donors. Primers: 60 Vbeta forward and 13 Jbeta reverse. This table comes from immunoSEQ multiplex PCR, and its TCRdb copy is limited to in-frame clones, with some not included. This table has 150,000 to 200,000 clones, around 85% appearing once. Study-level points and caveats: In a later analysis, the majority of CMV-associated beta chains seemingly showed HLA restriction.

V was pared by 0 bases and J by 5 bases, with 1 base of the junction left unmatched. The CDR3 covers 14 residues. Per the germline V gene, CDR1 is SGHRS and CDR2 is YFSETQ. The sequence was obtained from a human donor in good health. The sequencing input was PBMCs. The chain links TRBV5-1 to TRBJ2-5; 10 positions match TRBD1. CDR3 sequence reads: CASSLAGQGETQYF. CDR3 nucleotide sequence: TGCGCCAGCAGCTTGGCGGGACAGGGGGAGACCCAGTACTTC. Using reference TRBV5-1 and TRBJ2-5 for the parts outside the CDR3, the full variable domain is KAGVTQTPRYLIKTRGQQVTLSCSPISGHRSVSWYQQTPGQGLQFLFEYFSETQRNKGNFPGRFSGRQFSNSRSEMNVSTLELGDSALYLCASSLAGQGETQYFGPGTRLLVL.